Listed here is a single T cell receptor beta chain. Libraries were prepared by immunoSEQ multiplex PCR; TCRdb keeps only in-frame clonotypes and omits some of them. The repertoire holds 130,000 or so clones, with 80% to 95% as singletons. V was pared by 5 bases and J by 2 bases, with 15 bases of the junction left unmatched. Germline loops: CDR1 SGHNT, CDR2 YYREEE (reference sequence). The CDR3 loop spans 18 amino acids. This entry comes from a study of T cell changes during pregnancy in multiple sclerosis. The source is a female donor with multiple sclerosis, enrolled in a pregnancy study. Sequenced material: peripheral blood, taken before pregnancy. The chain links TRBV5-4 to TRBJ1-2, with 10 nucleotides matching TRBD1. CDR3 residues: CASSQGQGRPKWNYGYTF. DNA for the CDR3: TGTGCCAGCAGTCAGGGACAGGGGCGACCCAAATGGAACTATGGCTACACCTTC. Full variable domain (outside the CDR3, taken from reference TRBV5-4 and TRBJ1-2): ETGVTQSPTHLIKTRGQQVTLRCSSQSGHNTVSWYQQALGQGPQFIFQYYREEENGRGNFPPRFSGLQFPNYSSELNVNALELDDSALYLCASSQGQGRPKWNYGYTFGSGTRLTVV.